This T cell receptor (beta chain) came from a study of blood T cell repertoires in COVID-19. CDR1 and CDR2 from the germline V gene are SGHAT and FQNNGV. V was pared by 5 bases and J by 6 bases, with 10 bases of the junction left unmatched. The CDR3 is 15 amino acids. How the authors handled the data: By means of reference gene primer amplification, nucleated cell counts were estimated. TCRdb keeps only in-frame clones here, not all; method: immunoSEQ multiplex PCR. V, J and clone size reflect that table, while D and trimming were determined from the DNA. Of about 78,000 clones in the sample, roughly 91% were seen once.

This TCR came from a woman between 45 and 65 years old in a cohort sampled during active COVID-19. This chain uses TRBV11-2 with TRBJ2-1; TRBD2 matches 7 bases. The sequencing input was peripheral blood. CDR3 DNA: TGTGCCAGCAGCCTAATGGCGGGAGTGACCAATGAGCAGTTCTTC. It encodes CASSLMAGVTNEQFF.